This T cell receptor beta chain was retrieved from a study of cytomegalovirus exposure and HLA in healthy donors. Here immunoSEQ multiplex PCR was the method, and the copy in TCRdb shows in-frame clones only, minus some. The sample includes 120,000 to 150,000 clones, approximately 90% seen only once; the top ten take less than 5.5%. Germline V gene lookup returns CDR1 MNHEY and CDR2 SVGAGI. The CDR3 has 12 residues. Findings and caveats of the study: Subsequent analysis found a tendency for first-cohort TCR clusters to co-occur within the 90 to 150 validation repertoires. Specific recognition of CMV antigens was confirmed in vitro for a few chains (all CMV-associated). The authors enumerated 180 or so TCR beta chains as linked to cytomegalovirus. Rare TCR sequences predominated, though certain public TCRs were found in many donors.

Regarding this clone: The antigen remains undetermined.

This sequence originates from a man aged 18 to 29 in good health and CMV-seropositive. V usage is TRBV6-5 and J usage is TRBJ2-7, with TRBD2 matching over 8 bases. The sequenced material came from PBMCs. CDR3 coding DNA: TGTGTCGCCGGGACTAGGCCTCGAGAGCAGTACTTC. This translates into CVAGTRPREQYF.